Sequencing of this T cell receptor beta chain was carried out in a study of cytomegalovirus exposure and HLA in healthy donors. Background on the study: Among the approximately 400 genotyped donors, 81% were placed in the Caucasian-associated ancestry cluster. Study-level points and caveats: Most observed TCR sequences were rare, whereas some public TCRs were detected in many donors. The study flagged around 150 TCR beta chains as cytomegalovirus-associated. Prior analysis indicated that the majority of TCR beta V segments exhibited productivity approximately 87% or approximately 30% of the time.

With 60 Vbeta and 13 Jbeta primers, the PCR was carried out. Generated by immunoSEQ multiplex PCR, the TCRdb table keeps only in-frame clones and is missing some. The sample holds approximately 100,000 clones, roughly 73% seen once. As regards this clone: Its antigen is as yet unknown.

The CDR3 is 12 amino acids. Trimming removed 4 bases from V and 7 bases from J, with 13 bases in between. Germline loops: CDR1 GTSNPN, CDR2 SVGIG (reference sequence). The origin of this receptor is a woman aged 40 to 50 in good health and CMV-seronegative. This chain joins TRBV30 and TRBJ1-1; D ambiguous. The sample comprised PBMCs. DNA for the CDR3: TGTGCCTGGAACCCCTCAGCGGGTGAAGCTTTCTTT. Amino acid sequence: CAWNPSAGEAFF.